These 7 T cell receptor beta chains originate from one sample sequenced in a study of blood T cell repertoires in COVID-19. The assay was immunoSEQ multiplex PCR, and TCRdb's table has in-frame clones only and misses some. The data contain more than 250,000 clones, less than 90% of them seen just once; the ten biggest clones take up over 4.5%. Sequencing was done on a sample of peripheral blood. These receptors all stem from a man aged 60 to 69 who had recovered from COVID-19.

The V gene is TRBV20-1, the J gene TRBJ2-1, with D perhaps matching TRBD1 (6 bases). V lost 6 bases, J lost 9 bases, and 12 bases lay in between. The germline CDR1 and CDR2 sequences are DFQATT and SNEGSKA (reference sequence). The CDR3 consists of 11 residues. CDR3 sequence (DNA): TGCAGTGCGAAGGGGGATATTGAGCAGTTCTTC. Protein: CSAKGDIEQFF.

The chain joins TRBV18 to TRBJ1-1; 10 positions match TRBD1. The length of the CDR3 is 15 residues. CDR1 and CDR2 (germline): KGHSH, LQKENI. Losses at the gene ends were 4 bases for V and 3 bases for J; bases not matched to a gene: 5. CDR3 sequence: CASSQGQGVYTEAFF. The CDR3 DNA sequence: TGTGCCAGCTCACAAGGACAGGGGGTTTACACTGAAGCTTTCTTT.

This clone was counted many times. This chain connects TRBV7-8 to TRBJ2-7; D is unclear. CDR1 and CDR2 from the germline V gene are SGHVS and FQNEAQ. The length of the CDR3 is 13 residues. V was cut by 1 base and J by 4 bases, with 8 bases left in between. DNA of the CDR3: TGTGCCAGCAGCTTAGTCAACTTATACGAGCAGTACTTC. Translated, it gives CASSLVNLYEQYF.

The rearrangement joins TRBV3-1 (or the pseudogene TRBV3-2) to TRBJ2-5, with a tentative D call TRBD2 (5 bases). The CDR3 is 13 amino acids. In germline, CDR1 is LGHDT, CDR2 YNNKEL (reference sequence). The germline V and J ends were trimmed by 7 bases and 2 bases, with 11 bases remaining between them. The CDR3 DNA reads TGTGCCAGCACCAAAGAGCGGCAAGAGACCCAGTACTTC. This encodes CASTKERQETQYF.

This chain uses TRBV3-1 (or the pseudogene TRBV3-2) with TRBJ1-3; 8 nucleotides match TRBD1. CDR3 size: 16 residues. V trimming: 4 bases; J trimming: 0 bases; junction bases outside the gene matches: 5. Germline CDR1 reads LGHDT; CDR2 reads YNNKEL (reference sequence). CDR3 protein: CASSRTGGNSGNTIYF. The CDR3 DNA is TGTGCCAGCAGCCGAACAGGGGGAAACTCTGGAAACACCATATATTTT.

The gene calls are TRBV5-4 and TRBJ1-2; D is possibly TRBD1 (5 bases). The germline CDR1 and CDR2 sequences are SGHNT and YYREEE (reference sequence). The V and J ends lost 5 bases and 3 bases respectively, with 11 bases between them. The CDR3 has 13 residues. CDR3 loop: CASSQGADYGYTF. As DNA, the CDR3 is TGTGCCAGCAGTCAAGGGGCGGACTATGGCTACACCTTC.

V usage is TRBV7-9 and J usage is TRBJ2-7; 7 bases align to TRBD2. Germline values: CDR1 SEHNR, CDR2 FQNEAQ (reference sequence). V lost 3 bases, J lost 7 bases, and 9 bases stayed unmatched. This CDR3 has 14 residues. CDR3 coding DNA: TGTGCCAGCAGCTTGGGCGTTGCGGGAGATGAGCAGTACTTC. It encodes CASSLGVAGDEQYF.